Sequencing of this T cell receptor beta chain was carried out in a study of T cell responses to AZD1222 COVID-19 vaccine. Assay: immunoSEQ multiplex PCR; the TCRdb copy retains only in-frame clones and omits some. Of 210,000 or so clones in the sample, about 94% were seen once. General study points: Unmutated variant regions are reportedly targeted by nearly half of spike-specific TCRs. Spike was spanned by vaccine-associated CD4 TCRs, with dominance at 160-218 and 743-854. Repertoires in all cases were sampled only once the peak T cell response had passed.

Turning to this clone: Its antigen is unidentified.

This clonotype was sampled from an adult who received the MenACWY meningococcal vaccine as a control. The specimen was peripheral blood, collected 28 days after the second dose of the MenACWY control vaccine.

This CDR3 reads CASSYTTDTEAFF. The CDR3 DNA reads as TGTGCCAGCAGTTACACGACGGATACTGAAGCTTTCTTT. The gene calls are TRBV6-6 and TRBJ1-1; D unclear. The V end lost 2 bases, the J end lost 5 bases, and 9 bases lay between the germline ends. CDR1 and CDR2 from the germline V gene are MNHNY and SVGAGI (reference sequence). The CDR3 is 13 amino acids.